This T cell receptor (beta chain) was sequenced in a study of somatic mutations in cytotoxic T cells in rheumatoid arthritis. Overall study results and limits: Among fewer than 75 patients, 8 showed a largest CD8+ clone that surpassed 20% of CD8+ cells. Rheumatoid arthritis patients showed slight TRBV07 underrepresentation, unadjusted for multiple comparisons. Any difference in CD8+ T-cell clonality between patients who had rheumatoid arthritis and healthy controls who were age-matched was not statistically significant.

Positive magnetic bead selection was used to isolate CD4+ and CD8+ cells; purity was checked by flow cytometry. V dropped 10 bases and J dropped 5 bases, with 14 bases sitting between them. CDR1 is LNHDA, CDR2 SQIVND, per germline (reference sequence). The CDR3 is 12 amino acids. As for this clone: What it recognizes is unknown.

Data came from immunoSEQ multiplex PCR; TCRdb stores just in-frame clones and leaves some out. Among fewer than 20,000 clones listed, around four fifths were seen once. This TCR came from an adult with rheumatoid arthritis. The rearrangement joins TRBV19 to TRBJ1-1; D possibly corresponds to TRBD1 (5 bases). The source material was CD8+ T cells sorted from blood. CDR3 nucleotide sequence: TGTGCCACCAGGGAAGGGAGGACTGAAGCTTTCTTT. It codes for CATREGRTEAFF.